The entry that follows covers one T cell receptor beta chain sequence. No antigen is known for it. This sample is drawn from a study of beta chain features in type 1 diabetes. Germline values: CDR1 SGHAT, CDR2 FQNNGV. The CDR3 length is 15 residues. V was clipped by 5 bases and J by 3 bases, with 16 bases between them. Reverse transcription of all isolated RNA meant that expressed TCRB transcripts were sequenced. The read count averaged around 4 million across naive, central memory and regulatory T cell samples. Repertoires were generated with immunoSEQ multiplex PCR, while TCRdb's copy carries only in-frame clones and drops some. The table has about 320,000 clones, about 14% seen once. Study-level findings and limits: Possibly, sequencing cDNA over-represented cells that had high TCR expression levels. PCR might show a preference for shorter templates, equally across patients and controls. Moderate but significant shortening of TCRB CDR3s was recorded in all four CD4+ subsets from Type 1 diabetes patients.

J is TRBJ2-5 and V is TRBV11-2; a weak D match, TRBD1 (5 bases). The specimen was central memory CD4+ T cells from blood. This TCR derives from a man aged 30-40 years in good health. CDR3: CASSPGVKGKETQYF. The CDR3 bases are TGTGCCAGCAGCCCTGGGGTCAAGGGGAAAGAGACCCAGTACTTC.